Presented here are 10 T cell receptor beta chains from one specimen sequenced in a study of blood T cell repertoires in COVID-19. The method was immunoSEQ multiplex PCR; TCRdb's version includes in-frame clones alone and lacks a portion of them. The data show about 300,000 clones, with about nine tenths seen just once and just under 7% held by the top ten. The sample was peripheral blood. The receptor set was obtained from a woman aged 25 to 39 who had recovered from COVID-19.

The CDR3, as DNA: TGTGCCAGCAGCGGGGGGACAGGTCCCTTTTACGAGCAGTACTTC. This sequence encodes CASSGGTGPFYEQYF. The chain uses TRBV7-6 and TRBJ2-7; 8 bases are shared with TRBD1. The V gene's germline CDR1 is SGHVS and CDR2 FNYEAQ. This CDR3 has 15 residues. V lost 5 bases, J lost 4 bases, and 10 bases stayed unmatched.

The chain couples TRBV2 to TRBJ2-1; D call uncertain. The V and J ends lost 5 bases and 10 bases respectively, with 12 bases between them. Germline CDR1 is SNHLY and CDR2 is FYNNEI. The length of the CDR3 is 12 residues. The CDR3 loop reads CASSTDSHEQFF. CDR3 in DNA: TGTGCCAGCAGTACCGACTCGCACGAGCAGTTCTTC.

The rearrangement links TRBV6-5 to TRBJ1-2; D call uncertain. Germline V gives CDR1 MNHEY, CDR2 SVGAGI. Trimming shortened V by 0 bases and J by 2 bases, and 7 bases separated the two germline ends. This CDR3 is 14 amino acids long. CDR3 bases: TGTGCCAGCAGTTACTCGACTGGAAACTATGGCTACACCTTC. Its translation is CASSYSTGNYGYTF.

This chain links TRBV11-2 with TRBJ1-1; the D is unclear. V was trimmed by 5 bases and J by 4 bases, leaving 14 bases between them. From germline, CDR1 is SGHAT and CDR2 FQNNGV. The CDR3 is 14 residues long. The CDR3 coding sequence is TGTGCCAGCAGCCGTTCGTGGTCTAGCACTGAAGCTTTCTTT. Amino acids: CASSRSWSSTEAFF.

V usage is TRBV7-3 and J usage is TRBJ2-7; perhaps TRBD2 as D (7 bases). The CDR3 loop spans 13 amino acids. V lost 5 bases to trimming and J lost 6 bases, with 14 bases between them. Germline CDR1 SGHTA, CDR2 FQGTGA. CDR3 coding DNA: TGTGCCAGCAGCCCGGACCGGGGGGCCGAGCAGTACTTC. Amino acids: CASSPDRGAEQYF. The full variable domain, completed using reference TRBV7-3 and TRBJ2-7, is GAGVSQTPSNKVTEKGKYVELRCDPISGHTALYWYRQSLGQGPEFLIYFQGTGAADDSGLPNDRFFAVRPEGSVSTLKIQRTERGDSAVYLCASSPDRGAEQYFGPGTRLTVT.

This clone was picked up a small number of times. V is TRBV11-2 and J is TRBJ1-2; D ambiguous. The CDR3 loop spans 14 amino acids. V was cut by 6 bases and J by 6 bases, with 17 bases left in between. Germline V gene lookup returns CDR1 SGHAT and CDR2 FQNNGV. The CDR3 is CASRGLMSRDGYTF. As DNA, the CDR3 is TGTGCCAGCAGAGGATTGATGAGCCGGGATGGCTACACCTTC.

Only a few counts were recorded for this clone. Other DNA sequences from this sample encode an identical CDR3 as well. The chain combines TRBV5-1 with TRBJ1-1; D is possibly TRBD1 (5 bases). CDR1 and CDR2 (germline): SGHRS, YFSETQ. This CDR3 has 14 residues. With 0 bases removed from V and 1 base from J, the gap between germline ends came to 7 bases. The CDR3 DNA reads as TGCGCCAGCAGCTTGGACAGGCCGAACACTGAAGCTTTCTTT. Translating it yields CASSLDRPNTEAFF. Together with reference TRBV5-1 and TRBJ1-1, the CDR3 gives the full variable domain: KAGVTQTPRYLIKTRGQQVTLSCSPISGHRSVSWYQQTPGQGLQFLFEYFSETQRNKGNFPGRFSGRQFSNSRSEMNVSTLELGDSALYLCASSLDRPNTEAFFGQGTRLTVV.

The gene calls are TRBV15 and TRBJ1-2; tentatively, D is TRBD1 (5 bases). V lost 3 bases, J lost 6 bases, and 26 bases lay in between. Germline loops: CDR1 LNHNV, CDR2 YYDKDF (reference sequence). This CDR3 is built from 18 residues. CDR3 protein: CATSSKGQGSIRGDGYTF. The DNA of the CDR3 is TGTGCCACCAGCAGCAAGGGGCAGGGAAGTATCAGAGGCGATGGCTACACCTTC.

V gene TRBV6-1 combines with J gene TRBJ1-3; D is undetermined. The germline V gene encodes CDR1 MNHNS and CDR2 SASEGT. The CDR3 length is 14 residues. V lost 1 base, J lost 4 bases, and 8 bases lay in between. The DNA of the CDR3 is TGTGCCAGCAGTGAAGGGGGAGGCGGAAACACCATATATTTT. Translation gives CASSEGGGGNTIYF.

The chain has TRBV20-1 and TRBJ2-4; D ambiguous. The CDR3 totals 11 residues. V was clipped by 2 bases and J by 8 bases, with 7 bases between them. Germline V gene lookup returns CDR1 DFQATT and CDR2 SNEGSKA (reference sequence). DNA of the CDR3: TGCAGTGCTAGACCCGTAGACATTCAGTACTTC. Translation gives CSARPVDIQYF.